This T cell receptor beta chain was captured by sequencing in a study of brain T cells in children with intractable seizures. The study, taken as a whole, reports: Patients' HCMV serostatus was unknown; virus specificity rests on CDR3 similarity alone. Pre- and post-surgery blood differed in depth, so pre-surgery absences may be undersampling.

Time point noted: blood from clinic visit 5 months post-surgery; TSC patient then seizure free. Sequencing was limited to surgery cases with top T cell transcript signatures in brain tissue. CDR3 length: 12 residues. The germline V and J ends were trimmed by 3 bases and 5 bases, with 6 bases remaining between them. For this clone: Its antigen remains unknown. At the DNA level, this CDR3 is encoded by other sequences in the same sample as well.

Data came from immunoSEQ multiplex PCR; TCRdb stores just in-frame clones and leaves some out. The table shows about 340,000 clones, with about 93% occurring only once. This sequence joins TRBV12-3 or TRBV12-4 and TRBJ2-3; D remains unclear. The sequences come from peripheral blood, collected roughly 5 months after surgery. This receptor was obtained from a boy in the first two years of life with tuberous sclerosis and intractable seizures. CDR3 sequence reads: CASSLVEDTQYF. The DNA for the CDR3 is TGTGCCAGCAGTTTGGTTGAAGATACGCAGTATTTT.